This T cell receptor beta chain came from a study of cytomegalovirus exposure and HLA in healthy donors. Remarks on this clone: An end of the junction does not agree with germline; a read error may underlie this.

The study ran its PCR with 60 Vbeta and 13 Jbeta primers. TCRdb keeps only in-frame clones here, not all; method: immunoSEQ multiplex PCR. The data contain around 150,000 clones, approximately 78% of them seen just once; the ten biggest clones take up around 8.1%. The CDR3 contains 14 residues. Germline V lookup: CDR1 SGHVS, CDR2 FNYEAQ. The V call is TRBV7-6, the J call TRBJ2-7; 9 bases are shared with TRBD2. The sequence was obtained from a woman aged 45 to 65 in good health and CMV-seropositive. The source material was PBMCs. For the CDR3, the DNA is TGTGCCAGCACCTTAGCGGGAGAGTCGGACGAGCAGTACTTC. Its translation is CASTLAGESDEQYF. Variable domain in full (rest from reference TRBV7-6 and TRBJ2-7): GAGVSQSPRYKVTKRGQDVALRCDPISGHVSLYWYRQALGQGPEFLTYFNYEAQQDKSGLPNDRFSAERPEGSISTLTIQRTEQRDSAMYRCASTLAGESDEQYFGPGTRLTVT.